Listed below are T cell receptor beta chains from one sample, sequenced in a study of a mutant IDH1 vaccine in newly diagnosed glioma. Profiling relied on immunoSEQ multiplex PCR, and the TCRdb table lists in-frame clones only, not all of them. Here the sample spans tens of thousands of clones, around 82% being singletons. This sample comprised PBMCs, obtained from a glioma patient treated with radiotherapy, temozolomide or both. These receptors all come from a woman aged 45-60 years with glioma. The CDR3 runs from the conserved cysteine through the conserved F or W. The D gene is left open where the match is weak. Not all rows give a size; the values are once, few, many and, for expanded clones, a class.

size: .
J: TRBJ1-5
V: TRBV18
D: .
CDR3: CASSPGNQPQHF
DNA: TGTGCCAGCTCACCGGGCAATCAGCCCCAGCATTTT

size: .
J: TRBJ2-5
V: TRBV15
D: .
CDR3: CATRKGQGETQYF
DNA: TGTGCCACCAGGAAAGGGCAGGGAGAGACCCAGTACTTC

size: .
J: TRBJ2-1
V: TRBV30
D: .
CDR3: CAWSSRVHEQFF
DNA: TGTGCCTGGAGTAGTAGAGTCCATGAGCAGTTCTTC

size: .
J: TRBJ1-2
V: TRBV7-2
D: .
CDR3: CASSLVRGQGYGYTF
DNA: TGTGCCAGCAGCTTAGTACGGGGGCAAGGCTATGGCTACACCTTC

size: .
J: TRBJ2-6
V: TRBV7-3
D: .
CDR3: CASSLRAGAANVLTF
DNA: TGTGCCAGCAGCTTAAGGGCAGGGGCGGCCAACGTCCTGACTTTC

size: .
J: TRBJ1-2
V: TRBV10-3
D: .
CDR3: CAITGDGYGYTF
DNA: TGTGCCATCACAGGGGATGGCTATGGCTACACCTTC

size: .
J: TRBJ1-3
V: TRBV19
D: TRBD1
CDR3: CASSDDRGGNTIYF
DNA: TGTGCCAGTAGTGATGACAGGGGTGGAAACACCATATATTTT

size: .
J: TRBJ2-5
V: TRBV18
D: .
CDR3: CASSPPWGREETQYF
DNA: TGTGCCAGCTCACCACCGTGGGGGCGGGAAGAGACCCAGTACTTC

size: .
J: TRBJ2-3
V: TRBV7-9
D: .
CDR3: CASSLDAGATDTQYF
DNA: TGTGCCAGCAGCTTAGACGCGGGGGCCACAGATACGCAGTATTTT

size: .
J: TRBJ2-7
V: TRBV19
D: .
CDR3: CASSKTPVGGYEQYF
DNA: TGTGCCAGTAGTAAAACCCCCGTAGGGGGCTACGAGCAGTACTTC

size: once
J: TRBJ1-2
V: TRBV28
D: .
CDR3: CASRAPSGGKGYGYTF
DNA: TGTGCCAGCAGAGCTCCGAGCGGTGGGAAGGGCTATGGCTACACCTTC

size: .
J: TRBJ1-6
V: TRBV18
D: .
CDR3: CASSLVRVPNSPLHF
DNA: TGTGCCAGCTCGCTAGTCCGGGTCCCCAATTCACCCCTCCACTTT

size: .
J: TRBJ2-2
V: TRBV7-9
D: .
CDR3: CASRHINTGELFF
DNA: TGTGCCAGCAGGCATATTAACACCGGGGAGCTGTTTTTT

size: .
J: TRBJ1-3
V: TRBV4-3
D: .
CDR3: CASSQEEYSGNTIYF
DNA: TGCGCCAGCAGCCAAGAGGAGTACTCTGGAAACACCATATATTTT

size: .
J: TRBJ2-7
V: TRBV6-1
D: .
CDR3: CASSERGLPIWKQYF
DNA: TGTGCCAGCAGTGAAAGGGGACTCCCTATTTGGAAGCAGTACTTC

size: .
J: TRBJ1-1
V: TRBV5-4
D: .
CDR3: CASSLGQRNTEAFF
DNA: TGTGCCAGCAGCTTGGGACAGAGGAACACTGAAGCTTTCTTT

size: .
J: TRBJ1-1
V: TRBV19
D: TRBD1
CDR3: CASKTGGAGTEAFF
DNA: TGTGCCAGTAAGACAGGGGGCGCGGGCACTGAAGCTTTCTTT

size: .
J: TRBJ1-1
V: TRBV5-1
D: TRBD1
CDR3: CASSGRTGGGTEAFF
DNA: TGCGCCAGCAGCGGACGGACAGGGGGCGGCACTGAAGCTTTCTTT

size: .
J: TRBJ1-2
V: TRBV29-1
D: TRBD1
CDR3: CSVVTGSGYTF
DNA: TGCAGCGTTGTGACAGGGTCTGGCTACACCTTC

size: .
J: TRBJ1-4
V: TRBV10-3
D: .
CDR3: CASGRSNEKLFF
DNA: TGTGCCTCGGGACGCTCTAATGAAAAACTGTTTTTT

size: .
J: TRBJ2-1
V: TRBV19
D: TRBD2
CDR3: CASSPSTSGASYNEQFF
DNA: TGTGCCAGTAGCCCGTCGACTAGCGGGGCCTCCTACAATGAGCAGTTCTTC

size: .
J: TRBJ1-1
V: TRBV5-8
D: TRBD1
CDR3: CASSLAGQAWGATEAFF
DNA: TGTGCCAGCAGCTTGGCGGGACAGGCCTGGGGGGCCACTGAAGCTTTCTTT

size: .
J: TRBJ1-5
V: TRBV4-2
D: .
CDR3: CASSQPSQVNQPQHF
DNA: TGTGCCAGCAGCCAACCTTCTCAGGTTAATCAGCCCCAGCATTTT

size: .
J: TRBJ1-2
V: TRBV4-1
D: TRBD1
CDR3: CASSQETGGWGENGYTF
DNA: TGCGCCAGCAGCCAAGAGACAGGGGGCTGGGGTGAGAATGGCTACACCTTC

size: few
J: TRBJ1-1
V: TRBV5-1
D: .
CDR3: CASSLSGGNTEAFF
DNA: TGCGCCAGCAGCTTGTCGGGGGGCAACACTGAAGCTTTCTTT

size: once
J: TRBJ1-1
V: TRBV27
D: .
CDR3: CASSLSGRMNTEAFF
DNA: TGTGCCAGCAGTTTATCGGGGCGTATGAACACTGAAGCTTTCTTT

size: .
J: TRBJ1-2
V: TRBV6-6
D: .
CDR3: CASSFAGLRGNYTF
DNA: TGTGCCAGCAGTTTCGCTGGTCTAAGGGGAAACTACACCTTC

size: .
J: TRBJ2-7
V: TRBV6-5
D: TRBD2
CDR3: CASSYLIGGGSYEQYF
DNA: TGTGCCAGCAGTTACCTAATTGGCGGGGGATCCTACGAGCAGTACTTC

size: .
J: TRBJ2-5
V: TRBV4-3
D: TRBD2
CDR3: CASSQDLRGGASETQYF
DNA: TGCGCCAGCAGCCAAGATTTGCGCGGGGGGGCCAGTGAGACCCAGTACTTC

size: .
J: TRBJ2-3
V: TRBV5-1
D: TRBD2
CDR3: CASSFHGGAGDTQYF
DNA: TGCGCCAGCAGCTTCCACGGGGGGGCAGGAGATACGCAGTATTTT

size: .
J: TRBJ2-5
V: TRBV21-1
D: .
CDR3: CASSESLFKRGSTGNQQETQYF
DNA: TGTGCCAGCAGCGAAAGCCTTTTCAAGCGGGGGAGCACGGGTAATCAGCAAGAGACCCAGTACTTC

size: once
J: TRBJ1-3
V: TRBV4-2
D: .
CDR3: CASSQEVLQGQYSGNTIYF
DNA: TGTGCCAGCAGCCAAGAGGTCCTCCAGGGGCAGTACTCTGGAAACACCATATATTTT

size: .
J: TRBJ1-3
V: TRBV5-4
D: .
CDR3: CASSKGNTIYF
DNA: TGTGCCAGCAGCAAAGGAAACACCATATATTTT

size: few
J: TRBJ1-5
V: TRBV30
D: .
CDR3: CAWSVGAGGSQPQHF
DNA: TGTGCCTGGAGTGTGGGGGCTGGGGGAAGTCAGCCCCAGCATTTT

size: .
J: TRBJ1-5
V: TRBV4-2
D: .
CDR3: CASSQERAAFNQPQHF
DNA: TGTGCCAGCAGCCAAGAGAGAGCAGCCTTCAATCAGCCCCAGCATTTT

size: .
J: TRBJ1-2
V: TRBV6-6
D: .
CDR3: CASSYGRVSYTF
DNA: TGTGCCAGCAGTTACGGCAGGGTGAGCTACACCTTC

size: .
J: TRBJ2-7
V: TRBV19
D: TRBD2
CDR3: CASSDEAGGSSYEQYF
DNA: TGTGCCAGTAGCGACGAGGCGGGGGGGAGCTCCTACGAGCAGTACTTC

size: .
J: TRBJ1-4
V: TRBV5-1
D: .
CDR3: CASSLQGANEKLFF
DNA: TGCGCCAGCAGCTTACAGGGAGCTAATGAAAAACTGTTTTTT

size: .
J: TRBJ1-6
V: TRBV5-1
D: .
CDR3: CASSLAGTRRTDSPLHF
DNA: TGCGCCAGCAGCTTGGCTGGGACACGGCGTACGGATTCACCCCTCCACTTT

size: .
J: TRBJ1-2
V: TRBV5-1
D: .
CDR3: CASSLANRENYGYTF
DNA: TGCGCCAGCAGCTTGGCCAACAGGGAAAACTATGGCTACACCTTC

size: once
J: TRBJ1-2
V: TRBV15
D: .
CDR3: CATSRAPAGSYGYTF
DNA: TGTGCCACCAGCAGAGCCCCAGCGGGAAGCTATGGCTACACCTTC

size: .
J: TRBJ2-5
V: TRBV5-1
D: TRBD1
CDR3: CASSRTGSETQYF
DNA: TGCGCCAGCAGCCGGACAGGGTCGGAGACCCAGTACTTC

size: .
J: TRBJ2-7
V: TRBV4-1
D: TRBD2
CDR3: CASSLGLAGGIYEQYF
DNA: TGCGCCAGCAGCCTAGGACTGGCGGGGGGGATCTACGAGCAGTACTTC

size: .
J: TRBJ1-2
V: TRBV7-9
D: .
CDR3: CASSLDAGNYGYTF
DNA: TGTGCCAGCAGCTTAGACGCAGGGAACTATGGCTACACCTTC

size: .
J: TRBJ2-1
V: TRBV27
D: TRBD2
CDR3: CASSLFFGTRNEQFF
DNA: TGTGCCAGCAGTTTATTTTTCGGGACTAGAAATGAGCAGTTCTTC

size: .
J: TRBJ2-7
V: TRBV7-3
D: .
CDR3: CASSLSGTEQYF
DNA: TGTGCCAGCAGCTTGTCGGGGACGGAGCAGTACTTC

size: .
J: TRBJ1-4
V: TRBV11-2
D: .
CDR3: CASSLGQIATNEKLFF
DNA: TGTGCCAGCAGCTTAGGGCAGATCGCAACTAATGAAAAACTGTTTTTT

size: once
J: TRBJ2-6
V: TRBV5-1
D: .
CDR3: CASSVGPSSSGANVLTF
DNA: TGCGCCAGCAGCGTGGGACCCTCTAGCTCTGGGGCCAACGTCCTGACTTTC

size: .
J: TRBJ1-3
V: TRBV5-4
D: .
CDR3: CASSSSGDSGNTIYF
DNA: TGTGCCAGCAGCTCTTCAGGCGACTCTGGAAACACCATATATTTT

size: .
J: TRBJ2-2
V: TRBV5-4
D: .
CDR3: CASSLEILGELFF
DNA: TGTGCCAGCAGCTTGGAAATCCTCGGGGAGCTGTTTTTT